This entry lists 27 T cell receptor beta chains sequenced from one sample in a study of immune evolution from preneoplasia to lung adenocarcinoma. TCRdb keeps only in-frame clones here, not all; method: immunoSEQ multiplex PCR. In the table there are a few thousand clones, approximately 83% of which are singletons. Sequencing was performed on FFPE atypical adenomatous hyperplasia tissue from the lung. Stated subset: atypical adenomatous hyperplasia (AAH), lung preneoplasia. The source of these receptors is a person aged 65-85 years with lung adenocarcinoma.

V gene TRBV6-6 combines with J gene TRBJ2-7; either TRBD1 or TRBD2 may supply D (6 bases each). The germline CDR1 and CDR2 sequences are MNHNY and SVGAGI (reference sequence). The CDR3 sequence is 12 residues long. V was shortened by 11 bases and J by 4 bases, with 15 bases between the two germline ends. CDR3 coding DNA: TGTGCCGAAGGGGGGAGTCAGTACGAGCAGTACTTC. The encoded protein is CAEGGSQYEQYF.

The gene calls are TRBV30 and TRBJ1-1; D is perhaps TRBD1 (6 bases). Germline V gives CDR1 GTSNPN, CDR2 SVGIG (reference sequence). The CDR3 has 13 residues. The V and J ends lost 1 base and 11 bases respectively, with 17 bases between them. CDR3 bases: TGTGCCTGGAGTGAGGGACGGCGGAGGGGGGCTTTCTTT. Protein product: CAWSEGRRRGAFF.

V usage is TRBV4-1 and J usage is TRBJ1-2; no definite D call. V was clipped by 0 bases and J by 2 bases, with 7 bases between them. CDR3 length: 14 residues. Germline lookup yields CDR1 MGHRA and CDR2 YSYEKL. DNA of the CDR3: TGCGCCAGCAGCCAAGAATCCAGGAACTATGGCTACACCTTC. The encoded protein is CASSQESRNYGYTF.

V and J are TRBV28 and TRBJ1-1; D is undetermined. This CDR3 is 11 amino acids long. Trimming left V 5 bases short and J 2 bases short, with 3 bases between. Germline V gene lookup returns CDR1 MDHEN and CDR2 SYDVKM. In DNA, the CDR3 is TGTGCCAGCAGTATTAACACTGAAGCTTTCTTT. It yields the protein CASSINTEAFF.

This clone was detected only once. J is TRBJ2-1 and V is TRBV19, with D perhaps TRBD2 (5 bases). This CDR3 is 14 amino acids long. The germline CDR1 and CDR2 sequences are LNHDA and SQIVND (reference sequence). Trimming removed 7 bases at V and 1 base at J, with 11 bases between. The CDR3 nucleotides are TGTGCCAGTACCGGGGTCGGGTCCTACAATGAGCAGTTCTTC. This gives the protein CASTGVGSYNEQFF.

The rearrangement joins TRBV5-6 to TRBJ1-1; 7 nucleotides agree with TRBD1. The ends lost 5 bases at V and 6 bases at J; junction bases unmatched: 10. Germline values: CDR1 SGHDT, CDR2 YYEEEE. This CDR3 is built from 14 residues. The CDR3 DNA reads TGTGCCAGCAGTAAAAGACAGGGCGAGGCTGAAGCTTTCTTT. It is translated as CASSKRQGEAEAFF.

The chain joins TRBV5-1 to TRBJ2-1; the D gene is possibly TRBD2 (5 bases). The CDR3 is 15 amino acids. Germline V gene lookup returns CDR1 SGHRS and CDR2 YFSETQ. Trimming removed 2 bases at V and 3 bases at J, with 12 bases between. CDR3 in DNA: TGCGCCAGCAGCTTACAACGGGGTGACTACAATGAGCAGTTCTTC. Its protein is CASSLQRGDYNEQFF.

The chain joins TRBV7-3 to TRBJ2-1, with TRBD2 identical over 7 bases. Trimming cost V 5 bases and J 7 bases; bases outside gene matches: 14. CDR1 SGHTA and CDR2 FQGTGA come from the germline V gene. CDR3 length equals 16 residues. CDR3 nucleotide sequence: TGTGCCAGCAGCCCCGGCGGACTAGTGGGTGGTAATGAGCAGTTCTTC. It is translated as CASSPGGLVGGNEQFF.

This chain connects TRBV7-9 to TRBJ1-2, with 7 positions matching TRBD1. In germline, CDR1 is SEHNR, CDR2 FQNEAQ (reference sequence). After removal of 2 bases from V and 3 bases from J, the junction contained 15 bases not matched to a gene. The CDR3 length is 18 residues. CDR3 sequence (DNA): TGTGCCAGCAGCTTAACCCTGTCCGGGACAGAAAGATACTATGGCTACACCTTC. This sequence encodes CASSLTLSGTERYYGYTF.

The chain recombines TRBV25-1 with TRBJ2-1, with 9 bases lining up with TRBD1. This CDR3 spans 17 amino acids. After removal of 1 base from V and 6 bases from J, the junction contained 10 bases not matched to a gene. Germline lookup yields CDR1 MGHDK and CDR2 SYGVNS. The CDR3 region is CASSESEGQGIRNEQFF. DNA for the CDR3: TGTGCCAGCAGTGAATCTGAGGGACAGGGTATTCGCAATGAGCAGTTCTTC.

The chain is built from TRBV7-9 and TRBJ2-7, with TRBD1 matching over 7 bases. Germline V gives CDR1 SEHNR, CDR2 FQNEAQ (reference sequence). The CDR3 totals 14 residues. V trimming: 2 bases; J trimming: 2 bases; junction bases outside the gene matches: 3. The CDR3 nucleotides are TGTGCCAGCAGCTTAAAACAGGGGCCCTACGAGCAGTACTTC. Translating gives CASSLKQGPYEQYF.

The chain recombines TRBV18 with TRBJ2-7, with 8 bases lining up with TRBD2. Germline-derived CDR1 and CDR2 are KGHSH and LQKENI. The CDR3 totals 14 residues. V trimming: 3 bases; J trimming: 3 bases; junction bases outside the gene matches: 4. The CDR3 loop reads CASSPGLDDYEQYF. As DNA, the CDR3 is TGTGCCAGCTCACCGGGACTAGATGACTACGAGCAGTACTTC.

The chain joins TRBV30 to TRBJ1-1; D is unresolved. The CDR3 loop spans 14 amino acids. Trimming took 0 bases from V and 1 from J, leaving 9 bases between them. From germline, CDR1 is GTSNPN and CDR2 SVGIG (reference sequence). The CDR3 spells CAWSVIAENTEAFF. CDR3 nucleotides: TGTGCCTGGAGTGTAATTGCAGAGAACACTGAAGCTTTCTTT.

This clone was detected only once. The chain combines TRBV13 with TRBJ1-1; no definite D call. The CDR3 contains 14 residues. Per germline, CDR1 PRHDT and CDR2 FYEKMQ (reference sequence). Trimming cost V 0 bases and J 4 bases, with 9 bases left between them. The CDR3 nucleotides are TGTGCCAGCAGCTTAGGGGGTCGGGTCACTGAAGCTTTCTTT. Its protein is CASSLGGRVTEAFF.

The rearrangement joins TRBV5-6 to TRBJ1-5, with 9 positions matching TRBD1. CDR1 and CDR2 from the germline V gene are SGHDT and YYEEEE. Trimming at V came to 0 bases and at J to 7 bases, leaving 5 bases not matched to a gene. The CDR3 has 15 amino acids. CDR3 loop: CASSLEGQGSQPQHF. The CDR3, as DNA: TGTGCCAGCAGCTTGGAAGGACAGGGGAGCCAGCCCCAGCATTTT.

This clone was counted only a few times. J is TRBJ1-5 and V is TRBV30, with a possible D match to TRBD1 (6 bases). CDR1 and CDR2 (germline): GTSNPN, SVGIG (reference sequence). Deletions cut 0 bases from V and 6 bases from J, with 18 bases between. The CDR3 is made up of 16 amino acids. The CDR3 loop is CAWSVIRGGRGQPQHF. Written as DNA, the CDR3 is TGTGCCTGGAGTGTAATCCGCGGGGGCCGCGGTCAGCCCCAGCATTTT.

The chain employs TRBV6-1 and TRBJ1-5; a possible D gene is TRBD1 (5 bases). This CDR3 spans 18 amino acids. V was trimmed by 0 bases and J by 0 bases, leaving 15 bases between them. Germline V lookup: CDR1 MNHNS, CDR2 SASEGT. The CDR3 region has the DNA TGTGCCAGCAGTGAAGCGCCTCAGGGCCTATATAGCAATCAGCCCCAGCATTTT. The encoded protein is CASSEAPQGLYSNQPQHF.

The sample holds one count of this clone. The CDR3 region is CASTQGSSGNTIYF. CDR3 nucleotide sequence: TGTGCCAGCACCCAAGGGAGCTCTGGAAACACCATATATTTT. The V and J genes are TRBV7-8 and TRBJ1-3; D unresolved. Germline-derived CDR1 and CDR2 are SGHVS and FQNEAQ. The V end was cut by 7 bases, the J end by 0 bases, with 10 bases between. This CDR3 region has 14 residues. Filled out from reference TRBV7-8 and TRBJ1-3, the complete variable domain reads GAGVSQSPRYKVAKRGQDVALRCDPISGHVSLFWYQQALGQGPEFLTYFQNEAQLDKSGLPSDRFFAERPEGSVSTLKIQRTQQEDSAVYLCASTQGSSGNTIYFGEGSWLTVV.

This rearrangement joins TRBV5-4 to TRBJ2-3; TRBD2 matches at 10 bases. With 5 bases clipped from V and 3 bases from J, the junction kept 12 bases outside the gene matches. The CDR3 has 17 residues. CDR1 is SGHNT, CDR2 YYREEE, per germline (reference sequence). This CDR3 reads CASSPDPGLARTDTQYF. DNA of the CDR3: TGTGCCAGCAGTCCAGATCCGGGACTAGCGAGAACAGATACGCAGTATTTT. The full variable domain, completed using reference TRBV5-4 and TRBJ2-3, is ETGVTQSPTHLIKTRGQQVTLRCSSQSGHNTVSWYQQALGQGPQFIFQYYREEENGRGNFPPRFSGLQFPNYSSELNVNALELDDSALYLCASSPDPGLARTDTQYFGPGTRLTVL.

V usage is TRBV7-9 and J usage is TRBJ2-6; TRBD2 might be the D (5 bases). V gave up 8 bases and J gave up 3 bases, with 11 bases separating them. From germline, CDR1 is SEHNR and CDR2 FQNEAQ (reference sequence). The CDR3 spans 14 residues. The CDR3: CASARGYGANVLTF. CDR3 DNA sequence: TGTGCCAGCGCCCGGGGTTATGGGGCCAACGTCCTGACTTTC.

The chain joins TRBV7-3 to TRBJ2-3; D remains ambiguous. The CDR3 loop spans 13 amino acids. V lost 2 bases and J 4 bases, leaving 7 bases between the germline ends. Germline V gene sequence: CDR1 SGHTA, CDR2 FQGTGA. This CDR3 is CASSLVDSDTQYF. For the CDR3, the DNA is TGTGCCAGCAGCTTAGTAGATTCAGATACGCAGTATTTT. Full variable domain (remainder filled in from reference TRBV7-3 and TRBJ2-3): GAGVSQTPSNKVTEKGKYVELRCDPISGHTALYWYRQSLGQGPEFLIYFQGTGAADDSGLPNDRFFAVRPEGSVSTLKIQRTERGDSAVYLCASSLVDSDTQYFGPGTRLTVL.

The chain couples TRBV29-1 to TRBJ2-1, with TRBD2 matching over 8 bases. CDR3 length: 14 residues. Looked up from germline, CDR1 is SQVTM and CDR2 is ANQGSEA. The junction had 10 bases not matched to a gene; V was cut back by 3 bases and J by 9 bases. CDR3 in DNA: TGCAGCGTTGATGGTAGCGGGGAGACCACTGAGCAGTTCTTC. This sequence encodes CSVDGSGETTEQFF.

The chain recombines TRBV6-1 with TRBJ2-5; D ambiguous. The CDR3 runs to 12 residues. Per germline, CDR1 MNHNS and CDR2 SASEGT. V lost 4 bases, J lost 5 bases, and 8 bases lay in between. Here the CDR3 DNA reads TGTGCCAGCAGTGTAGGGTGGGAGACCCAGTACTTC. Its translation: CASSVGWETQYF.

J is TRBJ1-1 and V is TRBV30; D perhaps matches TRBD1 (6 bases). Trimming cost V 4 bases and J 1 base, with 13 bases left between them. Germline V gene data show CDR1 as GTSNPN and CDR2 as SVGIG (reference sequence). The CDR3 is 14 residues long. This chain's CDR3 is CAWTGDLTNTEAFF. As DNA, the CDR3 is TGTGCCTGGACAGGGGATTTGACGAACACTGAAGCTTTCTTT. The entire variable domain, with the rest obtained from reference TRBV30 and TRBJ1-1, is as follows: SQTIHQWPATLVQPVGSPLSLECTVEGTSNPNLYWYRQAAGRGLQLLFYSVGIGQISSEVPQNLSASRPQDRQFILSSKKLLLSDSGFYLCAWTGDLTNTEAFFGQGTRLTVV.

The V call is TRBV7-6, the J call TRBJ1-4; no clear D. Germline loops: CDR1 SGHVS, CDR2 FNYEAQ. Between the trimmed V and J ends, which lost 1 base and 3 bases, there was a span of 6 bases. The CDR3 sequence is 14 residues long. The DNA of the CDR3 is TGTGCCAGCAGCTTAGAACTCTCTAATGAAAAACTGTTTTTT. This gives the protein CASSLELSNEKLFF.

Note on this clone: One end of the junction fails to match germline, which may point to a read error. The chain has TRBV2 and TRBJ2-2; D unclear. Germline V gene sequence: CDR1 SNHLY, CDR2 FYNNEI. The CDR3 has 15 amino acids. Here the CDR3 reads CASSVMVYNIGELFF. The CDR3 DNA follows: TGTGCCAGCAGTGTGATGGTATATAACATCGGGGAGCTGTTTTTT.

This chain joins TRBV30 and TRBJ2-3, with D tentatively TRBD1 (6 bases). Germline V lookup: CDR1 GTSNPN, CDR2 SVGIG (reference sequence). The CDR3 totals 14 residues. Trimming cost V 8 bases and J 4 bases, with 19 bases left between them. The CDR3 DNA follows: TGTGCCAAAGGACACGAAGGGGGAGCAGATACGCAGTATTTT. Its protein is CAKGHEGGADTQYF.